This TCR beta chain came from a study of identical twins' blood T cells. Libraries were made from RNA as TCR cDNA, using a modified protocol. TCRdb processed the 5' RACE reads anew with MiXCR; each CDR3 protein has one entry. The repertoire holds a few hundred thousand distinct CDR3 sequences, with roughly 30% as singletons. The V and J ends lost 6 bases and 6 bases respectively, with 14 bases between them. The germline V gene has CDR1 LNHDA and CDR2 SQIVND (reference sequence). The CDR3 has 13 residues. The sample consisted of PBMCs. This TCR was sampled from a woman aged 18-55 years in good health. The chain has TRBV19 and TRBJ1-2, with D unclear. The CDR3 sequence is CASSKGAIDGYTF. The DNA of the CDR3 is TGTGCCAGTAGCAAGGGTGCGATCGATGGCTACACCTTC.